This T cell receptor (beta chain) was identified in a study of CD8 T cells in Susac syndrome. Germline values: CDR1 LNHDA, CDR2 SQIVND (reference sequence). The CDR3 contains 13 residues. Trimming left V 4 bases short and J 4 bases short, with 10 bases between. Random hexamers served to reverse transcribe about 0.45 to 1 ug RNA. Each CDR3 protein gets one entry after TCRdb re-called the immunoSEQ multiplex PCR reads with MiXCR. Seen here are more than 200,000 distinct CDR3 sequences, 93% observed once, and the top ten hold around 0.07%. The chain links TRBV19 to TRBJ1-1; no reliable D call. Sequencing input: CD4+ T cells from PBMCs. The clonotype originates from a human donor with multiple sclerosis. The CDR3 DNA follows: TGTGCCAGTAGTAATGGCGGGAGCACTGAAGCTTTCTTT. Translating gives CASSNGGSTEAFF. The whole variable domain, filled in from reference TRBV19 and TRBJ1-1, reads DGGITQSPKYLFRKEGQNVTLSCEQNLNHDAMYWYRQDPGQGLRLIYYSQIVNDFQKGDIAEGYSVSREKKESFPLTVTSAQKNPTAFYLCASSNGGSTEAFFGQGTRLTVV.